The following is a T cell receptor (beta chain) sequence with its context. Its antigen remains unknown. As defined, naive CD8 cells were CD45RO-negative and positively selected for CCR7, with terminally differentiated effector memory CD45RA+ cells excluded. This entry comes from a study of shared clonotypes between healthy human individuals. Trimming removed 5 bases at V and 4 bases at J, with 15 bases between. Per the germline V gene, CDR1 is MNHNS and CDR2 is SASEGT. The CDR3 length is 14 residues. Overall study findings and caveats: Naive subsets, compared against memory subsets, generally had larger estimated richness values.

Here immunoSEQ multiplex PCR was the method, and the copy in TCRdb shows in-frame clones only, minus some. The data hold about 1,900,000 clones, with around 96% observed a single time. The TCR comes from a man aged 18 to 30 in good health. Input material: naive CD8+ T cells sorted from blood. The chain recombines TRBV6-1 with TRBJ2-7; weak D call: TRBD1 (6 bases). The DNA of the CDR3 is TGTGCCAGCAGTCCGACAGGCACAGGGTACGAGCAGTACTTC. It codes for CASSPTGTGYEQYF.